This TCR beta chain was recorded in a study of blood T cell repertoires in COVID-19. For the study at large: Italy, Spain and the United States were the sources of the convalescent and acute COVID-19 samples. Sources were T cells, B-cell-depleted T cells, or PBMCs; the material itself was cDNA or gDNA.

Per the germline V gene, CDR1 is MRHNA and CDR2 is SNTAGT. The CDR3 is made up of 14 amino acids. The V gene lost 6 bases and the J gene lost 8 bases, with 16 bases spanning the gap. In the authors' methods: How many nucleated cells were present was estimated from reference gene primer amplification. Generated by immunoSEQ multiplex PCR, the TCRdb table keeps only in-frame clones and is missing some. V and J calls and clone size are given by that table; D and trimming were obtained from the DNA. Here the sample spans fewer than 200,000 clones, roughly nine tenths being singletons. The chain joins TRBV6-4 to TRBJ1-4; D ambiguous. Sequencing used peripheral blood. The sequence derives from a man between 60 and 75 years old with acute or convalescent COVID-19. The CDR3 loop is CASRPPRFFEKLFF. CDR3 DNA sequence: TGTGCCAGCAGACCCCCCAGGTTTTTCGAAAAACTGTTTTTT.